The next 22 T cell receptor beta chains were all read from a single sample in a study of T cells expressing NK-cell markers. TCRdb reanalyzed the 5' RACE reads, giving one entry per CDR3 protein sequence and no DNA. The sample's table shows some 450,000 distinct CDR3 sequences. Sequenced input: blood T cells: a sorted CD56 or NKG2C T cell subset, CD4+ or CD8+ T cells, or bulk PBMC T cells (not recorded which). All receptors derive from a woman between 18 and 70 years old in good health.

V gene TRBV5-1 combines with J gene TRBJ1-1; TCRdb gives TRBD1 as the D gene, but with no DNA this cannot be confirmed. There are 14 residues in the CDR3. CDR1 SGHRS and CDR2 YFSETQ come from the germline V gene. The chain's CDR3 is CASSASDSNTEAFF.

The chain couples TRBV11-2 to TRBJ1-6; TCRdb returns TRBD1, unconfirmable since there is no DNA. This CDR3 has 17 residues. Germline-derived CDR1 and CDR2 are SGHAT and FQNNGV. The CDR3 region is CASSLEGQGPYNSPLHF.

V and J are TRBV7-3 and TRBJ2-2; the D call from TCRdb, TRBD2, cannot be confirmed without DNA. The CDR3 has 15 amino acids. Germline V gene data show CDR1 as SGHTA and CDR2 as FQGTGA. This CDR3 reads CASSVTSGINGELFF.

The chain recombines TRBV12-3 or TRBV12-4 with TRBJ1-5; TCRdb indicates TRBD1, and absent DNA this call remains unverified. This CDR3 region has 16 residues. The CDR3: CASSGGRDSLNQPQHF.

The V call is TRBV11-2, the J call TRBJ2-5; the TRBD1 assignment by TCRdb is unverifiable without DNA. Looked up from germline, CDR1 is SGHAT and CDR2 is FQNNGV. The CDR3 is made up of 12 amino acids. CDR3 region: CASGHYQETQYF. Combining the CDR3 with reference TRBV11-2 and TRBJ2-5 gives the whole variable domain EAGVAQSPRYKIIEKRQSVAFWCNPISGHATLYWYQQILGQGPKLLIQFQNNGVVDDSQLPKDRFSAERLKGVDSTLKIQPAKLEDSAVYLCASGHYQETQYFGPGTRLLVL.

The chain couples TRBV7-3 to TRBJ1-1. The CDR3 runs 14 residues. Germline lookup yields CDR1 SGHTA and CDR2 FQGTGA. CDR3 amino acids: CASSLSHQNTEAFF.

This sequence joins TRBV19 and TRBJ2-1; TCRdb designates TRBD1, a call that cannot be tested without DNA. Germline CDR1 reads LNHDA; CDR2 reads SQIVND (reference sequence). This CDR3 region has 14 residues. CDR3 amino acids: CASRGGSSYNEQFF.

V usage is TRBV11-1 and J usage is TRBJ2-7; the D call of TRBD1 rests on TCRdb alone, since no DNA is present to check it. The CDR3 runs 13 residues. CDR1 is SGHAT and CDR2 is FQDESV in the germline V gene (reference sequence). CDR3 region: CASSTGTPGEQYF.

The chain joins TRBV6-2 or TRBV6-3 to TRBJ2-7; TCRdb designates TRBD2, a call that cannot be tested without DNA. Germline V lookup: CDR1 MNHEY, CDR2 SVGEGT. This CDR3 has 16 residues. This CDR3 is CASSYFGLAGDYEQYF.

The chain carries TRBV12-3 or TRBV12-4 and TRBJ2-2; TCRdb's D gene call, TRBD2, goes unchecked for lack of DNA. The CDR3 extends over 18 amino acids. This CDR3 is CASSPWVGGGVDTGELFF.

The chain combines TRBV27 with TRBJ1-6; with no DNA, the TCRdb D assignment of TRBD1 cannot be verified. The CDR3 totals 17 residues. Germline V gene lookup returns CDR1 MNHEY and CDR2 SMNVEV (reference sequence). CDR3 sequence: CASSSPRGQGFNSPLHF.

The chain uses TRBV13 and TRBJ1-2. CDR1 and CDR2 from the germline V gene are PRHDT and FYEKMQ (reference sequence). This CDR3 spans 16 amino acids. This chain's CDR3 is CASSLLRPVGDYGYTF.

The chain carries TRBV6-1 and TRBJ1-1. The CDR3 contains 13 residues. Looked up from germline, CDR1 is MNHNS and CDR2 is SASEGT. CDR3 sequence: CASSVPGRTEAFF.

V usage is TRBV4-3 and J usage is TRBJ1-2; TCRdb designates TRBD1, a call that cannot be tested without DNA. Germline values: CDR1 LGHNA, CDR2 YSLEER. There are 13 residues in the CDR3. The CDR3 region is CASSHPDSYGYTF.

This chain joins TRBV2 and TRBJ1-6. The CDR3 covers 15 residues. Germline loops: CDR1 SNHLY, CDR2 FYNNEI. CDR3 sequence reads: CASSGAGVANSPLHF.

The genes are TRBV20-1 and TRBJ2-1; no DNA is available, so the TRBD2 call from TCRdb remains unchecked. This CDR3 region has 13 residues. CDR1 and CDR2 from the germline V gene are DFQATT and SNEGSKA (reference sequence). CDR3 protein: CSALREVVDEQFF.

The V gene is TRBV20-1, the J gene TRBJ1-5; the TCRdb D gene call, TRBD1, has no DNA to confirm it. This CDR3 is built from 14 residues. Per germline, CDR1 DFQATT and CDR2 SNEGSKA (reference sequence). CDR3 amino acids: CSARPGQLEGPQHF.

The chain combines TRBV7-2 with TRBJ1-1; TCRdb outputs TRBD1, but without DNA this stays unchecked. CDR3 length equals 15 residues. Germline V gene data show CDR1 as SGHTA and CDR2 as FQGNSA. The CDR3 protein is CASSYDRGSNTEAFF.

This chain joins TRBV6-4 and TRBJ1-6. CDR3 length: 14 amino acids. Germline CDR1 MRHNA, CDR2 SNTAGT. CDR3 protein: CASSRQALSSPLHF.

J is TRBJ1-6 and V is TRBV20-1; TCRdb gives TRBD1 as the D gene, but with no DNA this cannot be confirmed. This CDR3 contains 16 residues. Germline assignment: CDR1 DFQATT and CDR2 SNEGSKA (reference sequence). This chain's CDR3 is CSAKRTGGAENSPLHF.

This chain links TRBV23-1 with TRBJ1-5; TCRdb outputs TRBD1, but without DNA this stays unchecked. TRBV23-1 is an open reading frame whose function is uncertain. The CDR3 sequence is 16 residues long. CDR3 amino acids: CASSLWGVQLNQPQHF.

This chain links TRBV18 with TRBJ2-3. The CDR3 covers 14 residues. Per germline, CDR1 KGHSH and CDR2 LQKENI. The CDR3 loop is CASSTQASTDTQYF.